The present TCR beta chain was sequenced within a study of cytotoxic CD8 clonotypes in ibrutinib-treated CLL. Study information: For this cohort, patients were roughly eleven relapsed/refractory and 15 treatment-naive, while 17 were IGHV unmutated. The study, taken as a whole, reports: Baseline clonality, higher than in age-matched healthy donors, tracked circulating CD8+ T-cell counts. Whereas clonality rose at ibrutinib response, it declined toward baseline at progression.

The method was immunoSEQ multiplex PCR; TCRdb's version includes in-frame clones alone and lacks a portion of them. The table lists 300,000 or so clones, roughly 67% of them singletons. The CDR3 loop spans 16 amino acids. Germline V gene data show CDR1 as SQVTM and CDR2 as ANQGSEA. V shed 2 bases, J shed 7 bases, and the junction held 16 bases outside the gene matches. On this clone itself: Its specificity is unknown.

This TCR was sampled from a human donor with chronic lymphocytic leukemia. The V call is TRBV29-1, the J call TRBJ1-2, with 7 bases aligning to TRBD1. The sequenced sample was PBMCs, obtained after 36 months of ibrutinib treatment. The CDR3 nucleotides are TGCAGCGTTGAATCGGGCGGCCTACGACAGGGAGTTGGCTACACCTTC. As protein: CSVESGGLRQGVGYTF. Full variable domain (rest looked up from reference TRBV29-1 and TRBJ1-2): SAVISQKPSRDICQRGTSLTIQCQVDSQVTMMFWYRQQPGQSLTLIATANQGSEATYESGFVIDKFPISRPNLTFSTLTVSNMSPEDSSIYLCSVESGGLRQGVGYTFGSGTRLTVV.